These 7 T cell receptor beta chains share one sample of origin, sequenced in a study of shared T cell receptors in the human thymus. The table came from immunoSEQ multiplex PCR; TCRdb's copy has only in-frame clones and leaves some out. The sample has 700,000 to 750,000 clones; roughly 85% are singletons. The same sample was also studied in work on human thymus T cells.

Sequencing was carried out using thymocytes. The receptors were sampled from a girl under three years old with a congenital heart defect.

This chain uses TRBV4-3 with TRBJ1-6, with a tentative D call TRBD1 (6 bases). Per the germline V gene, CDR1 is LGHNA and CDR2 is YSLEER. CDR3 size: 15 residues. V was pared by 4 bases and J by 7 bases, with 14 bases between. The CDR3 is CASSPGHKANSPLHF. DNA for the CDR3: TGCGCCAGCAGCCCGGGACATAAAGCAAATTCACCCCTCCACTTT.

This chain connects TRBV27 to TRBJ1-2; 7 nucleotides match TRBD1. There are 12 residues in the CDR3. After removal of 11 bases from V and 4 bases from J, the junction contained 7 bases not matched to a gene. Germline assignment: CDR1 MNHEY and CDR2 SMNVEV (reference sequence). CDR3 bases: TGTGCCGTCAGGGGGAGACCCTATGGCTACACCTTC. Encoded protein: CAVRGRPYGYTF.

The J gene is TRBJ1-6, the V gene TRBV5-1; D gene uncertain. This CDR3 is built from 14 residues. Per germline, CDR1 SGHRS and CDR2 YFSETQ. The V gene lost 1 base and the J gene lost 11 bases, with 13 bases spanning the gap. CDR3 loop: CASSLSPSETPLHF. As DNA, the CDR3 is TGCGCCAGCAGCTTGAGCCCTTCCGAAACACCCCTCCACTTT.

J is TRBJ1-2 and V is TRBV2; D remains unclear. Trimming removed 8 bases at V and 8 bases at J, with 6 bases between. Looked up from germline, CDR1 is SNHLY and CDR2 is FYNNEI. The CDR3 is 9 residues long. The CDR3 region is CASPLGYTF. CDR3 nucleotides: TGTGCCAGCCCCCTCGGCTACACCTTC.

The rearrangement joins TRBV7-4 to TRBJ1-1; a possible D gene is TRBD1 (5 bases). This CDR3 is built from 18 residues. V lost 5 bases and J lost 0, with 22 bases in between. The germline V gene encodes CDR1 SGHVT and CDR2 SQSDAQ. The CDR3 nucleotides are TGTGCCAGCAGCCCTAGGGGCGCGAGCGACCCCTTGAACACTGAAGCTTTCTTT. Amino acids: CASSPRGASDPLNTEAFF.

In its sample, this clone was seen once. This chain joins TRBV5-1 and TRBJ2-3; weak D call: TRBD2 (6 bases). Germline V gene sequence: CDR1 SGHRS, CDR2 YFSETQ. Trimming cost V 0 bases and J 3 bases, with 23 bases left between them. The CDR3 consists of 19 residues. CDR3 sequence (DNA): TGCGCCAGCAGCTTGGGAAAATCGGGACGGGGCCGGGAGACAGATACGCAGTATTTT. Its translation is CASSLGKSGRGRETDTQYF.

This sequence joins TRBV6-5 and TRBJ2-1; 7 bases fit TRBD1. This CDR3 region has 13 residues. Germline V gives CDR1 MNHEY, CDR2 SVGAGI. Losses at the gene ends were 7 bases for V and 12 bases for J; bases not matched to a gene: 12. CDR3 protein: CASTPRQGWGQFF. CDR3 bases: TGTGCCAGCACCCCTAGACAGGGTTGGGGGCAGTTCTTC.